The 17 T cell receptor beta chains below were found in one sample sequenced in a study of a mutant IDH1 vaccine in newly diagnosed glioma (dated by TCRdb to 2020 to 2022). Preparation of the library involved the immunoSEQ multiplex PCR assay. TCRdb retrieved this table from immuneACCESS and kept in-frame rearrangements only. Not all clones are present; in checked studies, unresolved V genes account for under half, and no reason is known for the remainder. The sample data list tens of thousands of clones, and roughly 82% of these were observed just once. About 20% of the sample comes from the top ten. The time point label on this specimen signifies: baseline, week 1 (first vaccination visit). The treatment or condition label, read with the paper, signifies: pre-vaccination baseline after standard-of-care therapy. Here the sequenced sample was PBMCs, taken from a glioma patient treated with radiotherapy, temozolomide or both. The receptors were sampled from a man aged 30 to 45 with glioma.

The gene calls are TRBV19 and TRBJ1-4; perhaps TRBD1 as D (5 bases). Trimming cost V 3 bases and J 5 bases, with 10 bases left between them. CDR1 is LNHDA, CDR2 SQIVND, per germline (reference sequence). The CDR3 covers 14 residues. This CDR3 reads CASSIVTDNEKLFF. CDR3 nucleotide sequence: TGTGCCAGTAGTATCGTGACAGACAATGAAAAACTGTTTTTT. Full variable domain (rest looked up from reference TRBV19 and TRBJ1-4): DGGITQSPKYLFRKEGQNVTLSCEQNLNHDAMYWYRQDPGQGLRLIYYSQIVNDFQKGDIAEGYSVSREKKESFPLTVTSAQKNPTAFYLCASSIVTDNEKLFFGSGTQLSVL.

This chain connects TRBV7-9 to TRBJ2-3; D gene ambiguous. The V and J ends lost 2 bases and 0 bases respectively, with 15 bases between them. CDR3 size: 17 residues. Germline loops: CDR1 SEHNR, CDR2 FQNEAQ (reference sequence). CDR3 bases: TGTGCCAGCAGCTTATACCCAGGCATCCTTAGCACAGATACGCAGTATTTT. This sequence encodes CASSLYPGILSTDTQYF.

This chain links TRBV5-5 with TRBJ2-7, with D possibly being TRBD2 (5 bases). The germline V gene has CDR1 SGHKS and CDR2 YYEKEE (reference sequence). V was shortened by 4 bases and J by 0 bases, with 20 bases between the two germline ends. The CDR3 sequence is 17 residues long. The CDR3 is CASSPPLSDYRSYEQYF. The DNA of the CDR3 is TGTGCCAGCAGCCCCCCTCTCAGTGACTATCGCTCCTACGAGCAGTACTTC.

The gene calls are TRBV2 and TRBJ1-2; possibly TRBD1 for D (5 bases). Germline V CDR1 and CDR2: SNHLY, FYNNEI. V was trimmed by 6 bases and J by 8 bases, leaving 19 bases between them. This CDR3 has 14 residues. CDR3 coding DNA: TGTGCCAGCAGCGCGGGACCTCCGGTGGACGGCTACACCTTC. Its protein product is CASSAGPPVDGYTF.

This sequence joins TRBV19 and TRBJ1-1; tentative D call: TRBD1 (5 bases). The V and J ends lost 6 bases and 1 base respectively, with 12 bases between them. There are 14 residues in the CDR3. Germline V gene data show CDR1 as LNHDA and CDR2 as SQIVND (reference sequence). The CDR3 nucleotides read TGTGCCAGTAGAGGTAGGGGAGGGAACACTGAAGCTTTCTTT. Protein sequence: CASRGRGGNTEAFF.

The genes are TRBV7-9 and TRBJ2-5, with D possibly being TRBD2 (5 bases). V lost 0 bases to trimming and J lost 4 bases, with 12 bases between them. Germline assignment: CDR1 SEHNR and CDR2 FQNEAQ (reference sequence). The CDR3 spans 15 residues. The DNA of the CDR3 is TGTGCCAGCAGCTTAGCGGCTGGAAGCGGAGAGACCCAGTACTTC. Its protein is CASSLAAGSGETQYF.

This clone was found a few times. V and J are TRBV5-6 and TRBJ1-1; a possible D gene is TRBD1 (5 bases). Germline V gene sequence: CDR1 SGHDT, CDR2 YYEEEE. The ends were cut back, 2 bases at V and 4 bases at J, with 12 bases in the middle. CDR3 size: 14 residues. The CDR3 spells CASSFPGYGTEAFF. Written as DNA, the CDR3 is TGTGCCAGCAGCTTCCCAGGGTATGGCACTGAAGCTTTCTTT.

The chain combines TRBV29-1 with TRBJ2-7, with 10 bases that match TRBD2. The CDR3 is 12 amino acids. Germline V CDR1 and CDR2: SQVTM, ANQGSEA. The trim removed 6 bases at V and 6 bases at J, leaving 5 bases unmatched. CDR3 in DNA: TGCAGCGTCGGGGGGACTAGCGTCGAGCAGTACTTC. This codes for CSVGGTSVEQYF.

The rearrangement links TRBV27 to TRBJ1-1; TRBD1 matches 10 bases. CDR1 and CDR2 (germline): MNHEY, SMNVEV (reference sequence). The CDR3 contains 14 residues. Germline trimming cut 6 bases from V and 3 bases from J; bases unmatched to any gene: 4. CDR3 protein: CASRQTGGYTEAFF. CDR3 DNA: TGTGCCAGCAGACAGACAGGGGGCTACACTGAAGCTTTCTTT.

The V gene is TRBV7-8, the J gene TRBJ2-3, with a weak D call TRBD1 (6 bases). The CDR3 length is 14 residues. Germline V gene sequence: CDR1 SGHVS, CDR2 FQNEAQ. The V gene lost 1 base and the J gene lost 5 bases, with 10 bases spanning the gap. CDR3 region: CASSLEQGRDTQYF. The CDR3 nucleotides are TGTGCCAGCAGCTTAGAACAGGGCAGAGATACGCAGTATTTT.

This clone was detected a few times. The chain is built from TRBV7-3 and TRBJ2-1; unclear D gene. Per germline, CDR1 SGHTA and CDR2 FQGTGA. The V gene lost 6 bases and the J gene lost 6 bases, with 9 bases spanning the gap. The CDR3 sequence is 12 residues long. The CDR3, as DNA: TGTGCCAGCAGAGGACGGAGCAATGAGCAGTTCTTC. It translates to CASRGRSNEQFF.

The CDR3 is CASSLDVGRWGDTEAFF. CDR3 sequence (DNA): TGTGCCAGCAGCTTAGACGTAGGGAGATGGGGTGACACTGAAGCTTTCTTT. This chain uses TRBV11-2 with TRBJ1-1; D remains unclear. V lost 0 bases and J lost 3, with 17 bases in between. Germline CDR1 is SGHAT and CDR2 is FQNNGV. CDR3 length: 17 amino acids.

This rearrangement joins TRBV19 to TRBJ2-7, with 14 nucleotides matching TRBD2. Per the germline V gene, CDR1 is LNHDA and CDR2 is SQIVND (reference sequence). CDR3 length: 15 amino acids. The J segment lost 6 bases and the V segment lost 4 bases, leaving 5 bases of the junction unmatched. The CDR3: CASSNRLAGGREQYF. The CDR3 DNA follows: TGTGCCAGTAGTAATCGACTAGCGGGGGGGCGCGAGCAGTACTTC.

The V and J genes are TRBV10-2 and TRBJ2-3, with a tentative D call TRBD2 (5 bases). The CDR3 runs to 13 residues. CDR1 is WSHSY and CDR2 is SAAADI in the germline V gene. Trimming took off 11 bases at V and 6 bases at J, with 18 bases between the two ends. CDR3 protein: CASQARRSDTQYF. In DNA form, the CDR3 reads TGCGCCTCCCAGGCCAGGAGGTCGGATACGCAGTATTTT.

The chain combines TRBV28 with TRBJ2-1, with a weak D call TRBD1 (6 bases). The CDR3 extends over 14 amino acids. Germline assignment: CDR1 MDHEN and CDR2 SYDVKM. V dropped 3 bases and J dropped 7 bases, with 13 bases sitting between them. The CDR3 spells CASSFPPGENEQFF. The CDR3 DNA is TGTGCCAGCAGTTTCCCTCCAGGGGAAAATGAGCAGTTCTTC.

The chain is built from TRBV29-1 and TRBJ1-1; D might be TRBD1 (5 bases). The V end lost 2 bases, the J end lost 3 bases, and 13 bases lay between the germline ends. The CDR3 sequence is 14 residues long. Germline assignment: CDR1 SQVTM and CDR2 ANQGSEA. Written as DNA, the CDR3 is TGCAGCGTTGAATTTCGGGGGTCTGACACTGAAGCTTTCTTT. Protein sequence: CSVEFRGSDTEAFF.

On this clone itself: Germline is not matched at one junction end, which may reflect a read error. The rearrangement uses TRBV2 and TRBJ1-4, with D perhaps matching TRBD1 (5 bases). Germline V CDR1 and CDR2: SNHLY, FYNNEI. This CDR3 comprises 10 residues. CDR3 region: CASSAGTVTF. In DNA form, the CDR3 reads TGTGCCAGCAGTGCCGGGACCGTTACTTTT.